This T cell receptor (beta chain) was captured by sequencing in a study of OX40 agonist ivuxolimab in advanced cancers. Here immunoSEQ multiplex PCR was the method, and the copy in TCRdb shows in-frame clones only, minus some. The sample consists of approximately 28,000 clones, 76% of them appearing once. Germline V gene data show CDR1 as GTSNPN and CDR2 as SVGIG (reference sequence). V was trimmed by 0 bases and J by 2 bases, leaving 7 bases between them. This CDR3 contains 13 residues. The specimen comprised CD4+ or CD8+ T cells sorted from blood, sampled in a trial of the OX40 agonist ivuxolimab. The receptor was derived from an adult with an advanced solid tumor such as melanoma, head and neck, liver or kidney cancer. The chain couples TRBV30 to TRBJ1-2; D might be TRBD1 (5 bases). CDR3 region: CAWSVQENYGYTF. The DNA of the CDR3 is TGTGCCTGGAGTGTACAGGAGAACTATGGCTACACCTTC.